A single sample gave rise to the 19 T cell receptor beta chains below, sequenced in a study of T cells after yellow fever vaccination. TCRdb recomputed calls from the 5' RACE reads with MiXCR, one row per CDR3 protein. The repertoire holds a few hundred thousand distinct CDR3 sequences, with roughly 4.3% as singletons. The source material was PBMCs, sampled 5 days after the yellow fever booster vaccination. The source of these receptors is a young man who received the YFV17D yellow fever vaccine.

The rearrangement links TRBV24-1 to TRBJ1-4, with 10 bases aligning to TRBD1. Germline V CDR1 and CDR2: KGHDR, SFDVKD. Trimming cost V 9 bases and J 7 bases; bases outside gene matches: 10. This CDR3 is 15 amino acids long. The chain's CDR3 is CATLNGDRGCEKLFF. DNA for the CDR3: TGTGCCACCTTGAATGGGGACAGGGGCTGTGAAAAACTGTTTTTT.

The chain recombines TRBV29-1 with TRBJ2-7; D possibly corresponds to TRBD2 (5 bases). Trimming removed 3 bases from V and 2 bases from J, with 14 bases in between. This CDR3 spans 14 amino acids. The germline gives CDR1 SQVTM, CDR2 ANQGSEA. The CDR3 here is CSVEKDGNTYEQYF. CDR3 sequence (DNA): TGCAGCGTTGAGAAAGACGGGAACACCTACGAGCAGTACTTC.

This clonotype came up many times. The J gene is TRBJ1-1, the V gene TRBV7-3, with 8 bases matching TRBD1. The CDR3 consists of 14 residues. Germline CDR1 SGHTA, CDR2 FQGTGA. The ends lost 5 bases at V and 4 bases at J; junction bases unmatched: 6. For the CDR3, the DNA is TGTGCCAGCAGCCTCAGGGGGCATGGCACTGAAGCTTTCTTT. It specifies CASSLRGHGTEAFF.

This clonotype was detected only a few times. The V call is TRBV12-3 or TRBV12-4, the J call TRBJ2-3, with D possibly TRBD1 on 6 matching bases. V lost 3 bases, J lost 2 bases, and 12 bases lay in between. The CDR3 loop spans 15 amino acids. DNA of the CDR3: TGTGCCAGCAGTTTCCGACAGGCGTTCACAGATACGCAGTATTTT. It encodes CASSFRQAFTDTQYF.

This clonotype was observed many times. The chain recombines TRBV7-2 with TRBJ1-6; 7 nucleotides line up with TRBD1. The germline gives CDR1 SGHTA, CDR2 FQGNSA. The junction had 15 bases not matched to a gene; V was cut back by 7 bases and J by 9 bases. CDR3 size: 16 residues. As DNA, the CDR3 is TGTGCCAGCAAGACGAGCTGGGGACAGCTGGGTTCACCCCTCCACTTT. It yields the protein CASKTSWGQLGSPLHF.

Many counts were recorded for this clonotype. This chain connects TRBV7-2 to TRBJ1-6, with TRBD1 matching over 9 bases. J gave up 10 bases and V 5 bases, and 3 bases lay outside the gene matches. The CDR3 has 13 residues. In germline, CDR1 is SGHTA, CDR2 FQGNSA. CDR3 in DNA: TGTGCCAGCAGCCGGGACAGGGACTCACCCCTCCACTTT. It translates to CASSRDRDSPLHF.

This chain links TRBV6-2 or TRBV6-3 with TRBJ2-5; D is undetermined. Trimming left V 6 bases short and J 5 bases short, with 19 bases between. The CDR3 is 15 amino acids. Looked up from germline, CDR1 is MNHEY and CDR2 is SVGEGT. The CDR3 coding sequence is TGTGCCAGCAGCAACCCCAGAGAATCCCAGGAGACCCAGTACTTC. The encoded protein is CASSNPRESQETQYF.

This clonotype was seen more than once but under ten times. The rearrangement uses TRBV20-1 and TRBJ2-3; 10 bases are a match to TRBD1. V gave up 4 bases and J gave up 5 bases; unmatched junction bases: 3. The CDR3 runs to 13 residues. Germline-derived CDR1 and CDR2 are DFQATT and SNEGSKA (reference sequence). The CDR3 protein is CSAMGQGRDTQYF. The CDR3 region has the DNA TGCAGTGCTATGGGACAGGGGAGAGATACGCAGTATTTT.

The V call is TRBV6-2 or TRBV6-3, the J call TRBJ1-1; D may be TRBD1 (5 bases). The CDR3 has 15 residues. With 5 bases removed from V and 0 bases from J, the gap between germline ends came to 13 bases. The V gene's germline CDR1 is MNHEY and CDR2 SVGEGT. The CDR3 loop reads CASSPVGGLNTEAFF. The CDR3 nucleotides read TGTGCCAGCAGTCCAGTGGGGGGGTTGAACACTGAAGCTTTCTTT.

This clonotype turned up a few times. CDR3: CASSFPAIGRELFF. For the CDR3, the DNA is TGTGCCAGCAGCTTCCCAGCAATCGGCCGGGAGCTGTTTTTT. The J gene is TRBJ2-2, the V gene TRBV7-2, with unresolved D. This CDR3 comprises 14 residues. The germline gives CDR1 SGHTA, CDR2 FQGNSA. Trimming left V 3 bases short and J 9 bases short, with 14 bases between.

This rearrangement joins TRBV2 to TRBJ1-1; no clear D gene. This CDR3 region has 15 residues. The ends were cut back, 6 bases at V and 3 bases at J, with 17 bases in the middle. The germline gives CDR1 SNHLY, CDR2 FYNNEI. CDR3 DNA sequence: TGTGCCAGCAGCGCTTTAGAGGGTACTTACACTGAAGCTTTCTTT. This translates into CASSALEGTYTEAFF. Complete variable domain (other parts from reference TRBV2 and TRBJ1-1): EPEVTQTPSHQVTQMGQEVILRCVPISNHLYFYWYRQILGQKVEFLVSFYNNEISEKSEIFDDQFSVERPDGSNFTLKIRSTKLEDSAMYFCASSALEGTYTEAFFGQGTRLTVV.

This chain joins TRBV11-2 and TRBJ2-1; TRBD2 might be the D (5 bases). This CDR3 contains 16 residues. Germline CDR1 is SGHAT and CDR2 is FQNNGV. The V gene lost 1 base and the J gene lost 1 base, with 11 bases spanning the gap. CDR3 DNA: TGTGCCAGCAGCTTAGTCGGGGTTAGATCCTACAATGAGCAGTTCTTC. As protein: CASSLVGVRSYNEQFF.

The chain has TRBV10-3 and TRBJ2-3; TRBD2 aligns across 7 bases. The CDR3 is 14 residues long. Germline V gives CDR1 ENHRY, CDR2 SYGVKD. The V and J ends lost 6 bases and 5 bases, in that order; junction bases with no gene match: 8. The CDR3 sequence is CAIRSGASGDTQYF. DNA for the CDR3: TGTGCCATCAGGAGCGGGGCATCGGGAGATACGCAGTATTTT.

This clonotype was observed many times. The chain carries TRBV2 and TRBJ2-1, with unresolved D. CDR3 length equals 13 residues. Per the germline V gene, CDR1 is SNHLY and CDR2 is FYNNEI. Between the trimmed V and J ends, which lost 4 bases and 7 bases, there was a span of 11 bases. The CDR3 protein is CASSAVWDNEQFF. CDR3 nucleotide sequence: TGTGCCAGCAGTGCGGTGTGGGATAATGAGCAGTTCTTC.

CDR3 nucleotides: TGTGCCAGCAGTGTGGGACGCCGCAGCACAGATACGCAGTATTTT. Translation gives CASSVGRRSTDTQYF. The V and J genes are TRBV7-2 and TRBJ2-3; either TRBD1 or TRBD2 may fit D (5 bases each). The V and J ends lost 6 bases and 0 bases respectively, with 13 bases between them. The CDR3 length is 15 residues. Germline V gene lookup returns CDR1 SGHTA and CDR2 FQGNSA.

The sample holds a few counts of this clonotype. CDR3 DNA sequence: TGCGCCAGCAGCTTGCAGGGAGTAGGGGGGAGAGAAGATACGCAGTATTTT. This encodes CASSLQGVGGREDTQYF. V and J are TRBV5-1 and TRBJ2-3, with D tentatively TRBD1 or TRBD2 (6 bases each). The CDR3 extends over 17 amino acids. Germline V lookup: CDR1 SGHRS, CDR2 YFSETQ. V lost 1 base to trimming and J lost 5 bases, with 20 bases between them.

CDR3 sequence reads: CASSLGRGLAGELFF. CDR3 bases: TGTGCCAGCAGCTTAGGCCGAGGCCTTGCCGGGGAGCTGTTTTTT. The rearrangement joins TRBV7-2 to TRBJ2-2; D uncertain. V lost 1 base, J lost 6 bases, and 12 bases lay in between. Germline CDR1 and CDR2: SGHTA and FQGNSA. This CDR3 comprises 15 residues.

V and J are TRBV18 and TRBJ1-1; D unclear. The CDR3 length is 16 residues. Germline CDR1 KGHSH, CDR2 LQKENI. Trimming pared 0 bases from V and 4 bases from J, leaving 15 bases between. CDR3 residues: CASSPPRFSETTEAFF. The CDR3 nucleotides are TGTGCCAGCTCACCACCTAGGTTTTCAGAAACCACTGAAGCTTTCTTT.

This clonotype was recorded a few times. This chain joins TRBV20-1 and TRBJ2-7; TRBD2 is a possible D gene (5 bases). Germline CDR1 is DFQATT and CDR2 is SNEGSKA (reference sequence). Trimming took off 3 bases at V and 0 bases at J, with 9 bases between the two ends. This CDR3 is 13 amino acids long. The CDR3 nucleotides read TGCAGTGCTAGCCCCGGAGGCTCCTACGAGCAGTACTTC. Encoded protein: CSASPGGSYEQYF.